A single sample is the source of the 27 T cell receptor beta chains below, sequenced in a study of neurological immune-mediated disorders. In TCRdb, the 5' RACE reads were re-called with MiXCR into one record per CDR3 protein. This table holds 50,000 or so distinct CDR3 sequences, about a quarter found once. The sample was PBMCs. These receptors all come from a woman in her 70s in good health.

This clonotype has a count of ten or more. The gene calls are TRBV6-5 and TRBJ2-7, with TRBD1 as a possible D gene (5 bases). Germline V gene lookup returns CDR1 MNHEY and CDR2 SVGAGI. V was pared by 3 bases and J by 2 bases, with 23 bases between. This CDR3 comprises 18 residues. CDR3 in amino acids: CASSYSPRILQGTYEQYF. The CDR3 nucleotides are TGTGCCAGCAGTTATAGCCCTAGAATTTTGCAGGGAACCTACGAGCAGTACTTC.

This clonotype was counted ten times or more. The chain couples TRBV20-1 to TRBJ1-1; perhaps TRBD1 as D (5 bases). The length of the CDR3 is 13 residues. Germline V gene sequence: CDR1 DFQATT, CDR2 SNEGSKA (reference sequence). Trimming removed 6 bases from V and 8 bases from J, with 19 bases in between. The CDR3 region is CSAEGVKKAEAFF. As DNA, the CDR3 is TGCAGTGCAGAAGGGGTAAAGAAAGCAGAAGCTTTCTTT.

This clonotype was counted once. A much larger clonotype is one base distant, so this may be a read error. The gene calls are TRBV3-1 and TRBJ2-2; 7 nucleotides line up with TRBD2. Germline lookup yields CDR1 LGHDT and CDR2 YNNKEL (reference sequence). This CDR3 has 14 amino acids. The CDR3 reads CANSHFPSGGELFF. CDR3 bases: TGTGCCAACAGCCACTTTCCTAGCGGCGGGGAGCTGTTTTTT.

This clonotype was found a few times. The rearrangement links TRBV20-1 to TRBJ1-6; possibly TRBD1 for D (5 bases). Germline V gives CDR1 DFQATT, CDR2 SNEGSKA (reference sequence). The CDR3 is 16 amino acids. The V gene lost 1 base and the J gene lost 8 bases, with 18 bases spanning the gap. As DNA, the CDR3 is TGCAGTGCTAGAGGCCCCCAGGGTCTTTGGTATTCACCCCTCCACTTT. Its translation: CSARGPQGLWYSPLHF.

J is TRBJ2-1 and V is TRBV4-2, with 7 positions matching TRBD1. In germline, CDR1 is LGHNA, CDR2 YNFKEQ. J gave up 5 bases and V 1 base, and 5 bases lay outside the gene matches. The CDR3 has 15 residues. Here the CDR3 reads CASSQVSGGNNEQFF. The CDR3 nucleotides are TGTGCCAGCAGCCAAGTGTCAGGGGGTAACAATGAGCAGTTCTTC.

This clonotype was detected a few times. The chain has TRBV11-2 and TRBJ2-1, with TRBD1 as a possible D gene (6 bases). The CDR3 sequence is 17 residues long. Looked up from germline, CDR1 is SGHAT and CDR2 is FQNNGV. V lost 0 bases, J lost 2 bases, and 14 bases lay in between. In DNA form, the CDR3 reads TGTGCCAGCAGCTTAGATGGGGACATCGGAACCTACAATGAGCAGTTCTTC. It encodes CASSLDGDIGTYNEQFF.

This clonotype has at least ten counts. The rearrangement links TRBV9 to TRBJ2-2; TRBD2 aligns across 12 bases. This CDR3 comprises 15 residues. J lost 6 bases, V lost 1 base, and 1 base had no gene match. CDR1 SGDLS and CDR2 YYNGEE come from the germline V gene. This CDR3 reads CASSVRLAGAGELFF. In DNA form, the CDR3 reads TGTGCCAGCAGCGTAAGACTAGCGGGAGCCGGGGAGCTGTTTTTT.

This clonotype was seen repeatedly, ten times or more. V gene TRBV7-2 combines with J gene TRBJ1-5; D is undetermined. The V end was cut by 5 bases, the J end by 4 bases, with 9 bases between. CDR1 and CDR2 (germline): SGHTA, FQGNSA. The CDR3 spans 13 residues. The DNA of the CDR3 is TGTGCCAGCAGCCCCCAGTTAAATCAGCCCCAGCATTTT. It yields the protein CASSPQLNQPQHF.

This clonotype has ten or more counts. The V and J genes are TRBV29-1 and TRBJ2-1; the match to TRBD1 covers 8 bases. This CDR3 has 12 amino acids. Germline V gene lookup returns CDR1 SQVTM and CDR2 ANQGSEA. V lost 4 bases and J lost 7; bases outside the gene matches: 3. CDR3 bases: TGCAGCGTTGGGACAGGGAAGAATGAGCAGTTCTTC. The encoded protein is CSVGTGKNEQFF.

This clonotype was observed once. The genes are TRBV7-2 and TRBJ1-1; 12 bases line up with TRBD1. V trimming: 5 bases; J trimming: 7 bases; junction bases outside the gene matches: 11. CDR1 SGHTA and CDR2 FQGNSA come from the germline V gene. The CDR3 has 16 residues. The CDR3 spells CASSPVGTGGESEAFF. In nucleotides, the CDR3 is TGTGCCAGCAGCCCGGTCGGGACAGGGGGCGAAAGTGAAGCTTTCTTT.

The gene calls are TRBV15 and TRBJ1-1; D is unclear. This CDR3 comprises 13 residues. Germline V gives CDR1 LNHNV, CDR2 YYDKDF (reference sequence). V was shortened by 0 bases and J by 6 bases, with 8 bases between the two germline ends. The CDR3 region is CATSRDSRAEAFF. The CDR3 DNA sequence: TGTGCCACCAGCAGAGATTCCAGAGCTGAAGCTTTCTTT.

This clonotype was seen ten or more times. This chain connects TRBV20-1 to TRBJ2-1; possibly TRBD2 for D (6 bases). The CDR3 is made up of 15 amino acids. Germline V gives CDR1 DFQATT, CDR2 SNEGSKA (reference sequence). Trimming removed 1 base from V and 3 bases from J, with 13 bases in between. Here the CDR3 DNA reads TGCAGTGCTAGAGCCGGGAGTGGGCTCTACAATGAGCAGTTCTTC. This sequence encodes CSARAGSGLYNEQFF.

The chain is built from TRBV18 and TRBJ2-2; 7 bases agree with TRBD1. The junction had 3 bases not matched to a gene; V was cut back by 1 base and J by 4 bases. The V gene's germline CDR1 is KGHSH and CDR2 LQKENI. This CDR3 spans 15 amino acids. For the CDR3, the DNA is TGTGCCAGCTCACCACGGGACAGCCCCACCGGGGAGCTGTTTTTT. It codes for CASSPRDSPTGELFF. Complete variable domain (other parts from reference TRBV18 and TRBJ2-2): NAGVMQNPRHLVRRRGQEARLRCSPMKGHSHVYWYRQLPEEGLKFMVYLQKENIIDESGMPKERFSAEFPKEGPSILRIQQVVRGDSAAYFCASSPRDSPTGELFFGEGSRLTVL.

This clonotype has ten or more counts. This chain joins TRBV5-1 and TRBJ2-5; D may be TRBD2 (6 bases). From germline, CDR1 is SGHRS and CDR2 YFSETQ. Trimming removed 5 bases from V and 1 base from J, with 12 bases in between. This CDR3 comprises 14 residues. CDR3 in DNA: TGCGCCAGCAGGGTCGCGGGACTCCAAGAGACCCAGTACTTC. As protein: CASRVAGLQETQYF. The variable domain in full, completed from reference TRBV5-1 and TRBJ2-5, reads KAGVTQTPRYLIKTRGQQVTLSCSPISGHRSVSWYQQTPGQGLQFLFEYFSETQRNKGNFPGRFSGRQFSNSRSEMNVSTLELGDSALYLCASRVAGLQETQYFGPGTRLLVL.

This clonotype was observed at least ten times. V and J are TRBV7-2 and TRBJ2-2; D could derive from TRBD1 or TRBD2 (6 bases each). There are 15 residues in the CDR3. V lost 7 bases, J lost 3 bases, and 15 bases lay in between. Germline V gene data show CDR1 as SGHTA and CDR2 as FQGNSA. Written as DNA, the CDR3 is TGTGCCAGCAATCGAGGGGGGTTCGACACCGGGGAGCTGTTTTTT. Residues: CASNRGGFDTGELFF. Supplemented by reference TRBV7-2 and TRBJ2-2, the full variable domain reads GAGVSQSPSNKVTEKGKDVELRCDPISGHTALYWYRQSLGQGLEFLIYFQGNSAPDKSGLPSDRFSAERTGGSVSTLTIQRTQQEDSAVYLCASNRGGFDTGELFFGEGSRLTVL.

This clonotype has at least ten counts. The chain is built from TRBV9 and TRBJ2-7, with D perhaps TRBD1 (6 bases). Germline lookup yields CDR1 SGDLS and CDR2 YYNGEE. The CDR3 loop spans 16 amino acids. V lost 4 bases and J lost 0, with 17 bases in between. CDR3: CASSQRGGSSSYEQYF. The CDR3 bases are TGTGCCAGCAGCCAAAGAGGGGGATCTAGCTCCTACGAGCAGTACTTC.

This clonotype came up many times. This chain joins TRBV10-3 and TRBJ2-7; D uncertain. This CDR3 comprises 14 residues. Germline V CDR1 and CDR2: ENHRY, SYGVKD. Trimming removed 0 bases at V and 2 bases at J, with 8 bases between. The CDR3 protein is CAISESGTPYEQYF. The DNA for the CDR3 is TGTGCCATCAGTGAGTCGGGCACTCCCTACGAGCAGTACTTC.

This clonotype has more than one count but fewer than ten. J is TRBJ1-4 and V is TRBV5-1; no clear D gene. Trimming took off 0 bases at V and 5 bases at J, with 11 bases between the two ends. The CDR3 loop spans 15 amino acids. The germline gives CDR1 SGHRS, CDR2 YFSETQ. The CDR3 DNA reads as TGCGCCAGCAGCTTGGCCGGCAGTGAGAATGAAAAACTGTTTTTT. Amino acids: CASSLAGSENEKLFF.

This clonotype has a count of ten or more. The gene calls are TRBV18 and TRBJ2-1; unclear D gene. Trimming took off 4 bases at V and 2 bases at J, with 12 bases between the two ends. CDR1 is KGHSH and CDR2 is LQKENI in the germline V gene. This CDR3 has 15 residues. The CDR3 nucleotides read TGTGCCAGCTCACGTTCCCAACCTCCCTACAATGAGCAGTTCTTC. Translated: CASSRSQPPYNEQFF.

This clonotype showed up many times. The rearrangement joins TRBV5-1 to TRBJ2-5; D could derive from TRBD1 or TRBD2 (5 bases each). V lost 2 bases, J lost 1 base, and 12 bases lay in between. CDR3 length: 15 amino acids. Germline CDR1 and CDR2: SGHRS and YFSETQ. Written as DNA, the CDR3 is TGCGCCAGCAGCTTCAGGGACCCCGCCCAAGAGACCCAGTACTTC. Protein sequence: CASSFRDPAQETQYF.

The CDR3 DNA reads as TGTGCCAGCAGCTTTGCGGGAGGAGGTACGCAGTATTTT. This gives the protein CASSFAGGGTQYF. The chain employs TRBV12-3 or TRBV12-4 and TRBJ2-3, with TRBD2 matching over 8 bases. V shed 6 bases, J shed 8 bases, and the junction held 7 bases outside the gene matches. The CDR3 runs 13 residues.

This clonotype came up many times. The CDR3 sequence is CASSRGAGLYSPLHF. CDR3 bases: TGTGCCAGCAGCCGGGGGGCAGGGTTATACTCACCCCTCCACTTT. The chain is built from TRBV12-3 or TRBV12-4 and TRBJ1-6; tentatively, D is TRBD1 (6 bases). Trimming stripped 6 bases from V and 10 bases from J, with 19 bases between. The length of the CDR3 is 15 residues.

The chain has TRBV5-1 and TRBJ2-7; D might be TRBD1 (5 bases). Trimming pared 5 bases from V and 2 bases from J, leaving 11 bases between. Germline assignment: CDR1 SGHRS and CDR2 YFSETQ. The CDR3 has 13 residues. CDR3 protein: CASSPQGTYEQYF. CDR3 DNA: TGCGCCAGCAGTCCGCAGGGCACCTACGAGCAGTACTTC.

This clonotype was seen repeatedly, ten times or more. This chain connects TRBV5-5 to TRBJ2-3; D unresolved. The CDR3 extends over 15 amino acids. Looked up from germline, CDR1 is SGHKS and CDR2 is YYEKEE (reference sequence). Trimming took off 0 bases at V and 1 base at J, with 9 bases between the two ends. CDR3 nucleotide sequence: TGTGCCAGCAGCTTGGGCTCTTCCGGCACAGATACGCAGTATTTT. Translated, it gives CASSLGSSGTDTQYF.

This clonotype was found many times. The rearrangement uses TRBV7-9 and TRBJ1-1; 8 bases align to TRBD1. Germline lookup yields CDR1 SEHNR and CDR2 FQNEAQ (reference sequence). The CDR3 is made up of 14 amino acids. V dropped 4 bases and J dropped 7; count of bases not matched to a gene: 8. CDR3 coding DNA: TGTGCCAGCAGCTCCCAGACAGGGGAAAATGAAGCTTTCTTT. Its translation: CASSSQTGENEAFF.

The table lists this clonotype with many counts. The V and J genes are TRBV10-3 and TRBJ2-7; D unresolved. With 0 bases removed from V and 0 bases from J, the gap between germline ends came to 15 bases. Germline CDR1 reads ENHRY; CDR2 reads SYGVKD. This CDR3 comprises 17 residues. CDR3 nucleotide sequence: TGTGCCATCAGTGAGTCGATTTTGCAGGCCAGCTCCTACGAGCAGTACTTC. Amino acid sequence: CAISESILQASSYEQYF.

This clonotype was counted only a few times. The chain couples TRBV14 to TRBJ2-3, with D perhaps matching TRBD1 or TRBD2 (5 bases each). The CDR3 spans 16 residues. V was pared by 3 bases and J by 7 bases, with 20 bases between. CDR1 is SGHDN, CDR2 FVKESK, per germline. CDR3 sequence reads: CASSQSRDPSLYTQYF. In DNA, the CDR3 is TGTGCCAGCAGCCAGAGTAGGGACCCAAGCCTTTATACGCAGTATTTT.